This record covers a single T cell receptor (beta chain). This specimen comes from a study of blood T cell repertoires in COVID-19. Clones were sequenced by immunoSEQ multiplex PCR, and TCRdb holds only the in-frame ones, with some missing. The table includes some 180,000 clones, less than 80% detected once. The sequence was collected from a man aged 50-59 years who had recovered from COVID-19. Sample: peripheral blood.

The CDR3 region has the DNA TGCGCCAGCAGTCATGTAGCGGGACTCTCCTACGAGCAGTACTTC. Residues: CASSHVAGLSYEQYF. The chain carries TRBV23-1 and TRBJ2-7; TRBD2 aligns across 8 bases. TRBV23-1 falls under the ORF class, with uncertain function. The V and J ends lost 3 bases and 0 bases, in that order; junction bases with no gene match: 4. This CDR3 is 15 amino acids long.